Given below is one TCR beta chain in context. This CDR3 is also generated by other DNA sequences in the sample. The sample originates from a study of T cell responses to AZD1222 COVID-19 vaccine. Looking at the study overall: Pooling was applied to second doses at about 4 or about 12 weeks.

The repertoire was sequenced with immunoSEQ multiplex PCR; TCRdb's copy has only in-frame clones and lacks some. The sample shows about 170,000 clones, less than 95% of them seen only once. Germline loops: CDR1 SGHAT, CDR2 FQNNGV. The ends were cut back, 0 bases at V and 0 bases at J, with 6 bases in the middle. CDR3 length: 15 residues. The rearrangement joins TRBV11-2 to TRBJ2-1, with D perhaps matching TRBD1 (5 bases). The clonotype comes from an adult in good health. This specimen consisted of peripheral blood, obtained on day 0 of AZD1222 vaccination. In DNA form, the CDR3 reads TGTGCCAGCAGCTTAGATAGGGGCTCCTACAATGAGCAGTTCTTC. It specifies CASSLDRGSYNEQFF.